Each of the 11 T cell receptor beta chains below was sequenced from the same sample in a study of breast tumors, draining lymph nodes, adjacent tissues. TCRdb called the multiplex PCR reads again in MiXCR, with one record for every CDR3 protein. The profile shows 20,000 to 25,000 distinct CDR3 sequences, roughly 55% of them singletons. Sequenced: breast tumor tissue. These receptors came from a female donor with breast cancer. Some clones in this sample may be carry-over from other donors' samples.

With regard to this clonotype: The junction does not match germline at one end; this may be a read error. The V call is TRBV20-1, the J call TRBJ2-5, with D possibly TRBD2 on 6 matching bases. CDR1 is DFQATT, CDR2 SNEGSKA, per germline (reference sequence). The CDR3 covers 11 residues. CDR3 protein: CSATPGETQSF. The DNA for the CDR3 is TGCAGTGCCACTCCGGGGGAGACCCAGTCCTTC.

The table lists this clonotype with a count of one. The CDR3 end shows no conserved phenylalanine or tryptophan, and so a read error is likely. DNA of the CDR3: TGTGCCAGTAGTATAGCGAGGCTAGCGGGAACAGATGCGCAGTATTCT. Protein product: CASSIARLAGTDAQYS. V and J are TRBV19 and TRBJ2-3; 9 bases align to TRBD2. This CDR3 has 16 residues. Germline-derived CDR1 and CDR2 are LNHDA and SQIVND (reference sequence).

This clonotype was counted many times. This chain joins TRBV3-1 and TRBJ2-3; tentative D call: TRBD2 (7 bases). Trimming took off 0 bases at V and 5 bases at J, with 12 bases between the two ends. This CDR3 has 15 amino acids. Germline CDR1 is LGHDT and CDR2 is YNNKEL (reference sequence). The CDR3 DNA reads as TGTGCCAGCAGCCAAGAGGGGAGGGGGAGAGATACGCAGTATTTT. As protein: CASSQEGRGRDTQYF.

The V gene is TRBV11-1, the J gene TRBJ1-1, with a weak D call TRBD1 (6 bases). Trimming took off 0 bases at V and 2 bases at J, with 19 bases between the two ends. CDR3 length equals 18 residues. Germline V gene sequence: CDR1 SGHAT, CDR2 FQDESV (reference sequence). CDR3 sequence: CASSLANRNRDPNTEAFF. CDR3 coding DNA: TGTGCCAGCAGCTTAGCTAACCGGAACAGGGACCCTAACACTGAAGCTTTCTTT.

In this sample, this clonotype turned up many times. The J gene is TRBJ2-1, the V gene TRBV7-9; TRBD2 matches 9 bases. V gave up 5 bases and J gave up 3 bases; unmatched junction bases: 8. Germline V gene data show CDR1 as SEHNR and CDR2 as FQNEAQ (reference sequence). This CDR3 is built from 16 residues. The CDR3 DNA reads as TGTGCCAGCAGCCAGCTAACTAGCGGGCGCTACAATGAGCAGTTCTTC. It codes for CASSQLTSGRYNEQFF.

In this sample, this clonotype turned up many times. The rearrangement joins TRBV7-8 to TRBJ1-1; D is undetermined. This CDR3 has 12 amino acids. Trimming cost V 3 bases and J 5 bases, with 7 bases left between them. Germline CDR1 and CDR2: SGHVS and FQNEAQ. Here the CDR3 reads CASSLDGTEAFF. The CDR3 bases are TGTGCCAGCAGCTTGGACGGAACTGAAGCTTTCTTT.

This clonotype was counted at least ten times. A much larger clone sits a single nucleotide away, making a read error possible. The chain carries TRBV12-3 or TRBV12-4 and TRBJ2-5; perhaps D is TRBD1 or TRBD2 (5 bases each). CDR3 length: 13 amino acids. The V end was cut by 3 bases, the J end by 5 bases, with 10 bases between. The CDR3 nucleotides read TGTGCCAGCAGTTTCGCAGGGACGGAGACCCAGTACTTC. It yields the protein CASSFAGTETQYF.

In its sample, this clonotype was seen many times. The chain couples TRBV3-1 to TRBJ2-5; the D gene is possibly TRBD2 (5 bases). In germline, CDR1 is LGHDT, CDR2 YNNKEL (reference sequence). Deletions cut 2 bases from V and 10 bases from J, with 14 bases between. The CDR3 contains 13 residues. As DNA, the CDR3 is TGTGCCAGCAGCCAACAACTAGGAAGGGACCAGTACTTC. It encodes CASSQQLGRDQYF.

The chain carries TRBV19 and TRBJ1-6, with D perhaps matching TRBD1 (6 bases). Trimming left V 5 bases short and J 2 bases short, with 10 bases between. The CDR3 spans 15 residues. Germline loops: CDR1 LNHDA, CDR2 SQIVND (reference sequence). CDR3 region: CASSAQGTYNSPLHF. The CDR3 nucleotides are TGTGCCAGTAGTGCTCAGGGGACCTATAATTCACCCCTCCACTTT.

The CDR3 sequence: CAWSVRENQPQHF. In DNA form, the CDR3 reads TGTGCCTGGAGTGTACGGGAAAATCAGCCCCAGCATTTT. The rearrangement joins TRBV30 to TRBJ1-5; D gene unclear. The germline V gene has CDR1 GTSNPN and CDR2 SVGIG (reference sequence). Trimming pared 0 bases from V and 4 bases from J, leaving 7 bases between. CDR3 length equals 13 residues.

To note about this clonotype: This may be a read error, as it is one base from a much larger clone. V is TRBV4-1 and J is TRBJ1-1, with TRBD1 matching 10 bases. From germline, CDR1 is MGHRA and CDR2 YSYEKL. This CDR3 has 17 amino acids. CDR3 sequence reads: CASNQDRQGAQNTEAFF. The CDR3 DNA reads TGCGCCAGCAACCAAGATAGACAGGGGGCCCAGAACACTGAAGCTTTCTTT.